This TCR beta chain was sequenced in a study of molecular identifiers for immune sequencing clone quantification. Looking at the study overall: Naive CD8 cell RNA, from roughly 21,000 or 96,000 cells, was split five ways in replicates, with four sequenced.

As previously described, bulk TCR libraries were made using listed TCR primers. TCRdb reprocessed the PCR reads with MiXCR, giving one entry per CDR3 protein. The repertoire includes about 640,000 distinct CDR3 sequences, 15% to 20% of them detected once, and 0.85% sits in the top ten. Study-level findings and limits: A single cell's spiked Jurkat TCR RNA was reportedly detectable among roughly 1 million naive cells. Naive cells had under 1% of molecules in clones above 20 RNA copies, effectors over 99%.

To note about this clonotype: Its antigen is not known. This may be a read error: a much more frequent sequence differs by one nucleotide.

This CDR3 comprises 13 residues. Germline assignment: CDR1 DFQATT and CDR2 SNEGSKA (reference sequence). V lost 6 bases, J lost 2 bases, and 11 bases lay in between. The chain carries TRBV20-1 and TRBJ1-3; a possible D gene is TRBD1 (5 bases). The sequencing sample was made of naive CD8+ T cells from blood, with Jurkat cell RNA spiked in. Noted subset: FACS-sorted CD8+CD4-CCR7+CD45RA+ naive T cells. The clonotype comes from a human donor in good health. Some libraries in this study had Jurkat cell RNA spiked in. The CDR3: CSAEDSPGNTIYF. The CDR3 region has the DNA TGCAGTGCCGAAGACAGCCCTGGAAACACCATATATTTT.